The 26 T cell receptor beta chains below were found in one sample sequenced in a study of memory CD4+ T cells and cytomegalovirus serostatus. Single viable CD3+CD4+CD8-CD45RO+ cells were sorted as the memory CD4+ T cells. Sequencing was performed with immunoSEQ multiplex PCR; in TCRdb, only in-frame clones are kept and a portion is missing. In the table there are approximately 45,000 clones, about 79% of which are singletons. Sequencing input: memory CD4+ T cells from blood. The receptors were gathered from an adult in good health and CMV-seronegative.

The rearrangement joins TRBV27 to TRBJ2-2; 7 positions agree with TRBD2. From germline, CDR1 is MNHEY and CDR2 SMNVEV (reference sequence). The CDR3 contains 16 residues. Germline trimming cut 6 bases from V and 2 bases from J; bases unmatched to any gene: 9. CDR3 region: CASRASGRTNTGELFF. The CDR3 DNA reads as TGTGCCAGCAGGGCTAGCGGAAGAACCAACACCGGGGAGCTGTTTTTT.

This rearrangement joins TRBV30 to TRBJ1-1; D remains unclear. CDR3 length: 14 amino acids. Looked up from germline, CDR1 is GTSNPN and CDR2 is SVGIG (reference sequence). Deletions cut 1 base from V and 11 bases from J, with 20 bases between. The CDR3 bases are TGTGCCTGGAGTGCCCTCCGAAGAAGGGTAGAGGCTTTCTTT. This codes for CAWSALRRRVEAFF.

The chain is built from TRBV6-6 and TRBJ1-4, with TRBD1 matching over 9 bases. Germline V gene sequence: CDR1 MNHNY, CDR2 SVGAGI (reference sequence). Trimming at V came to 6 bases and at J to 1 base, leaving 0 bases not matched to a gene. CDR3 length equals 14 residues. In DNA, the CDR3 is TGTGCCAGCAGGGACAGGGGAACTAATGAAAAACTGTTTTTT. Translation gives CASRDRGTNEKLFF.

J is TRBJ1-3 and V is TRBV30; the D is unclear. CDR3 size: 14 residues. Trimming pared 2 bases from V and 2 bases from J, leaving 10 bases between. Germline lookup yields CDR1 GTSNPN and CDR2 SVGIG (reference sequence). The CDR3 sequence is CAWSLSEAGNTIYF. The CDR3 nucleotides are TGTGCCTGGAGTTTATCGGAGGCTGGAAACACCATATATTTT. The whole variable domain, filled in from reference TRBV30 and TRBJ1-3, reads SQTIHQWPATLVQPVGSPLSLECTVEGTSNPNLYWYRQAAGRGLQLLFYSVGIGQISSEVPQNLSASRPQDRQFILSSKKLLLSDSGFYLCAWSLSEAGNTIYFGEGSWLTVV.

J is TRBJ1-2 and V is TRBV30, with unresolved D. Trimming stripped 2 bases from V and 1 base from J, with 8 bases between. The CDR3 contains 13 residues. Germline CDR1 reads GTSNPN; CDR2 reads SVGIG (reference sequence). The chain's CDR3 is CAWSPTDNYGYTF. The CDR3 coding sequence is TGTGCCTGGAGTCCTACAGATAACTATGGCTACACCTTC.

V is TRBV7-6 and J is TRBJ2-7; 8 positions match TRBD1. CDR3 length: 15 amino acids. The germline V gene encodes CDR1 SGHVS and CDR2 FNYEAQ. The ends lost 1 base at V and 3 bases at J; junction bases unmatched: 5. The CDR3 here is CASSLGTGNHYEQYF. In DNA, the CDR3 is TGTGCCAGCAGCTTAGGGACAGGGAACCACTACGAGCAGTACTTC.

The chain is built from TRBV4-1 and TRBJ2-5; D might be TRBD2 (6 bases). CDR1 and CDR2 from the germline V gene are MGHRA and YSYEKL. V lost 1 base, J lost 0 bases, and 12 bases lay in between. CDR3 length equals 16 residues. Here the CDR3 reads CASSQAQRAYQETQYF. As DNA, the CDR3 is TGCGCCAGCAGCCAAGCCCAGCGGGCGTACCAAGAGACCCAGTACTTC.

The V and J genes are TRBV7-2 and TRBJ2-1; tentatively, D is TRBD1 or TRBD2 (5 bases each). Germline CDR1 is SGHTA and CDR2 is FQGNSA. The CDR3 is 15 residues long. Trimming removed 5 bases at V and 4 bases at J, with 15 bases between. The CDR3 spells CASSPRVDRYNEQFF. The CDR3 region has the DNA TGTGCCAGCAGCCCGCGGGTTGACAGATACAATGAGCAGTTCTTC.

The V gene is TRBV7-6, the J gene TRBJ1-3; D unresolved. Germline loops: CDR1 SGHVS, CDR2 FNYEAQ. This CDR3 has 14 residues. V was shortened by 2 bases and J by 0 bases, with 5 bases between the two germline ends. CDR3 nucleotides: TGTGCCAGCAGCTTACGGTTCTCTGGAAACACCATATATTTT. Translating it yields CASSLRFSGNTIYF.

The rearrangement joins TRBV7-9 to TRBJ1-3, with D unresolved. The CDR3 is 11 amino acids. The germline gives CDR1 SEHNR, CDR2 FQNEAQ (reference sequence). Trimming pared 5 bases from V and 4 bases from J, leaving 3 bases between. CDR3 region: CASSQGNTIYF. CDR3 bases: TGTGCCAGCAGCCAGGGAAACACCATATATTTT.

CDR3 amino acids: CASSFATGLNSPLHF. Written as DNA, the CDR3 is TGTGCCAGCAGTTTTGCGACAGGGTTAAATTCACCCCTCCACTTT. The V gene is TRBV27, the J gene TRBJ1-6, with 7 bases matching TRBD1. Germline V CDR1 and CDR2: MNHEY, SMNVEV (reference sequence). The CDR3 totals 15 residues. V shed 3 bases and J 7 bases; nucleotides not matched to a gene: 6.

The chain joins TRBV19 to TRBJ1-3; D is ambiguous. The CDR3 sequence is 13 residues long. CDR1 and CDR2 (germline): LNHDA, SQIVND (reference sequence). Trimming took 4 bases from V and 2 from J, leaving 6 bases between them. CDR3 in amino acids: CASSTQAGNTIYF. The DNA for the CDR3 is TGTGCCAGTAGTACCCAGGCTGGAAACACCATATATTTT.

The V gene is TRBV18, the J gene TRBJ2-7; 7 bases map to TRBD1. This CDR3 is built from 14 residues. Germline assignment: CDR1 KGHSH and CDR2 LQKENI. The V gene end was trimmed by 5 bases and the J gene end by 5 bases; junction bases not matched to a gene: 9. The CDR3: CASSTTTGPDEQYF. CDR3 in DNA: TGTGCCAGCTCAACTACGACAGGGCCAGACGAGCAGTACTTC. Full variable domain (remainder filled in from reference TRBV18 and TRBJ2-7): NAGVMQNPRHLVRRRGQEARLRCSPMKGHSHVYWYRQLPEEGLKFMVYLQKENIIDESGMPKERFSAEFPKEGPSILRIQQVVRGDSAAYFCASSTTTGPDEQYFGPGTRLTVT.

V is TRBV7-3 and J is TRBJ2-7; TRBD2 agrees at 11 bases. CDR3 size: 16 residues. The V gene's germline CDR1 is SGHTA and CDR2 FQGTGA. J gave up 4 bases and V 4 bases, and 9 bases lay outside the gene matches. CDR3 nucleotide sequence: TGTGCCAGCAGCTCTGTAGCGGGAGGGCCATGGTACGAGCAGTACTTC. This codes for CASSSVAGGPWYEQYF.

The gene calls are TRBV7-2 and TRBJ1-2; 8 bases fit TRBD1. The CDR3 is 14 residues long. V lost 5 bases and J lost 8; bases outside the gene matches: 10. Germline V gives CDR1 SGHTA, CDR2 FQGNSA. The CDR3 sequence is CASSPITGGRGYTF. CDR3 bases: TGTGCCAGCAGCCCTATTACAGGGGGTCGAGGCTACACCTTC.

This clone has a single count. The chain uses TRBV7-9 and TRBJ2-6, with 9 bases matching TRBD1. V lost 4 bases, J lost 3 bases, and 1 base stayed unmatched. The germline CDR1 and CDR2 sequences are SEHNR and FQNEAQ (reference sequence). CDR3 size: 15 residues. The CDR3 DNA follows: TGTGCCAGCAGCTCGACAGGGGGTGGGGCCAACGTCCTGACTTTC. Protein sequence: CASSSTGGGANVLTF.

The rearrangement uses TRBV5-4 and TRBJ2-2, with D perhaps matching TRBD2 (7 bases). Trimming stripped 0 bases from V and 4 bases from J, with 13 bases between. This CDR3 spans 16 amino acids. CDR1 SGHNT and CDR2 YYREEE come from the germline V gene (reference sequence). CDR3 sequence: CASSLAQGGGTGELFF. The CDR3 DNA reads as TGTGCCAGCAGCTTGGCGCAGGGAGGGGGCACCGGGGAGCTGTTTTTT. The full variable domain, in which reference TRBV5-4 and TRBJ2-2 provide the parts outside the CDR3, is ETGVTQSPTHLIKTRGQQVTLRCSSQSGHNTVSWYQQALGQGPQFIFQYYREEENGRGNFPPRFSGLQFPNYSSELNVNALELDDSALYLCASSLAQGGGTGELFFGEGSRLTVL.

This clone is labeled medium-sized (0.01 to 0.1%). The chain carries TRBV19 and TRBJ2-7; D is possibly TRBD2 (5 bases). Germline CDR1 LNHDA, CDR2 SQIVND (reference sequence). The CDR3 totals 14 residues. Trimming took 3 bases from V and 7 from J, leaving 16 bases between them. The DNA for the CDR3 is TGTGCCAGTAGTATTGAGGGTGGTTTGGGAGAGCAGTACTTC. Its translation is CASSIEGGLGEQYF.

The J gene is TRBJ2-5, the V gene TRBV10-3; D ambiguous. The CDR3 spans 14 residues. Germline V gene sequence: CDR1 ENHRY, CDR2 SYGVKD. V shed 4 bases and J shed 3 bases, with 12 bases lying between them. This CDR3 reads CAISGSTEKETQYF. CDR3 DNA sequence: TGTGCCATCAGTGGTTCTACAGAAAAAGAGACCCAGTACTTC.

This clone was picked up a small number of times. This sequence joins TRBV6-6 and TRBJ1-2; 7 nucleotides agree with TRBD1. This CDR3 has 14 amino acids. Germline CDR1 MNHNY, CDR2 SVGAGI (reference sequence). V trimming: 6 bases; J trimming: 4 bases; junction bases outside the gene matches: 8. CDR3 residues: CASRGTGDSYGYTF. CDR3 bases: TGTGCCAGCAGGGGTACAGGGGACTCCTATGGCTACACCTTC.

This chain connects TRBV10-1 to TRBJ2-1, with D possibly TRBD2 on 5 matching bases. This CDR3 has 14 residues. V gave up 2 bases and J gave up 5 bases, with 10 bases separating them. Germline-derived CDR1 and CDR2 are WNHNN and SYGVQD (reference sequence). This chain's CDR3 is CASSETSQNNEQFF. CDR3 coding DNA: TGCGCCAGCAGTGAGACTAGTCAGAACAATGAGCAGTTCTTC.

V and J are TRBV6-5 and TRBJ1-3, with 7 bases fitting TRBD1. The J segment lost 0 bases and the V segment lost 6 bases, leaving 5 bases of the junction unmatched. Germline V gives CDR1 MNHEY, CDR2 SVGAGI. The CDR3 totals 15 residues. DNA of the CDR3: TGTGCCAGCAGCTTCAGGGGGAGCTCTGGAAACACCATATATTTT. Amino acid sequence: CASSFRGSSGNTIYF.

J is TRBJ1-1 and V is TRBV30, with 9 bases identical to TRBD1. The CDR3 is 14 residues long. The V gene end was trimmed by 1 base and the J gene end by 1 base; junction bases not matched to a gene: 1. CDR1 and CDR2 from the germline V gene are GTSNPN and SVGIG (reference sequence). CDR3 region: CAWSDRGRNTEAFF. CDR3 sequence (DNA): TGTGCCTGGAGTGACAGGGGGCGGAACACTGAAGCTTTCTTT.

This rearrangement joins TRBV28 to TRBJ2-7; 9 bases map to TRBD2. The germline V gene encodes CDR1 MDHEN and CDR2 SYDVKM. With V trimmed by 10 bases and J by 6 bases, 16 bases remained unmatched. The CDR3 runs to 15 residues. In nucleotides, the CDR3 is TGTGCCACCGGACCTAGCGGGAACCTTCGGGGCGAGCAGTACTTC. This sequence encodes CATGPSGNLRGEQYF.

DNA for the CDR3: TGTGCCAGCAGCTTATTAGGTACTGAAGCTTTCTTT. It codes for CASSLLGTEAFF. This sequence joins TRBV7-9 and TRBJ1-1, with unresolved D. V was cut by 2 bases and J by 5 bases, with 6 bases left in between. The CDR3 is 12 residues long. The germline gives CDR1 SEHNR, CDR2 FQNEAQ (reference sequence).

The rearrangement uses TRBV5-1 and TRBJ1-5, with TRBD1 as a possible D gene (6 bases). Germline loops: CDR1 SGHRS, CDR2 YFSETQ. This CDR3 spans 14 amino acids. V was clipped by 4 bases and J by 3 bases, with 11 bases between them. CDR3 protein: CASSPGHPNQPQHF. In DNA form, the CDR3 reads TGCGCCAGCAGCCCGGGACACCCCAATCAGCCCCAGCATTTT. Full variable domain (remainder filled in from reference TRBV5-1 and TRBJ1-5): KAGVTQTPRYLIKTRGQQVTLSCSPISGHRSVSWYQQTPGQGLQFLFEYFSETQRNKGNFPGRFSGRQFSNSRSEMNVSTLELGDSALYLCASSPGHPNQPQHFGDGTRLSIL.